The T cell receptor (beta chain) under discussion was sequenced for a study of control samples from healthy donors and cancer patients. After removal of 2 bases from V and 7 bases from J, the junction contained 3 bases not matched to a gene. Germline V gene lookup returns CDR1 WSHSY and CDR2 SAAADI. CDR3 length: 14 residues. The protocol was immunoSEQ multiplex PCR, while the TCRdb copy is restricted to in-frame clones and leaves out a portion. Among just over 150,000 clones listed, about 94% were seen once. Input material: blood. The chain combines TRBV10-2 with TRBJ2-1; TRBD2 matches at 9 bases. The clonotype originates from a middle-aged woman in good health. The DNA of the CDR3 is TGCGCCAGCAGTGAGATTGCGGGAGGGAATGAGCAGTTCTTC. This encodes CASSEIAGGNEQFF.